This T cell receptor (beta chain) was identified during a study of human T cells and chemical hapten exposure. Across the study: Alopecia areata, totalis or universalis affected patients, mainly female. Study-wide findings and caveats: Large CDR3 similarity clusters arose significantly more often from expanded TCRs than from controls.

Authors' methods: Sequenced samples showed a median of approximately 100,000 TCRs each, with counts running from roughly 23,000 to 700,000. A single record per CDR3 protein comes from TCRdb applying MiXCR to the RACE reads. These V and J calls are TCRdb output, not the study's own analysis. This sample has 340,000 or so distinct CDR3 sequences, with under 9% found just once. This clonotype was seen a single time. The antigen is undetermined. Regarding time point: patch test 1, 2 weeks after DPC sensitization. The treatment: therapeutic diphenylcyclopropenone sensitization with weekly scalp DPC. The sequencing here drew on whole blood, taken in connection with sensitization to the hapten diphenylcyclopropenone (DPC). This TCR was sampled from a woman aged 18-29 years with alopecia areata. Some clones in this sample may be carry-over from other donors' samples.

CDR3 nucleotide sequence: TGTGCCAGCAGTCTGGACAGAGGCACTGAAGCTTTCTTT. The encoded protein is CASSLDRGTEAFF. The chain employs TRBV12-3 or TRBV12-4 and TRBJ1-1, with D maybe TRBD1 (6 bases). The CDR3 is 13 residues long. Trimming cost V 5 bases and J 4 bases, with 11 bases left between them.